The entry below describes one T cell receptor beta chain. No antigen is known for it. Noted time point: pre-treatment sample, taken before nivolumab and TIL therapy. These data come from a study of TIL therapy for anti-PD-1-resistant metastatic lung cancer. About the research overall: Tumors were harvested before any PD-1/PD-L1 blockade. Tumors carried a median roughly 1.6 non-synonymous mutations per megabase.

Study results and caveats: This highly selected cohort may not generalize to typical lung cancer patients.

The libraries were made with immunoSEQ v3. Clones were read by immunoSEQ multiplex PCR, and TCRdb kept only the in-frame ones, dropping some. The table includes about 12,000 clones, nearly 80% detected once. Germline CDR1 is SGHRS and CDR2 is YFSETQ. The V end lost 6 bases, the J end lost 3 bases, and 15 bases lay between the germline ends. CDR3 size: 14 residues. The clonotype was recovered from a person between 25 and 80 years old with non-small cell lung cancer. The chain has TRBV5-1 and TRBJ1-2; D is possibly TRBD1 (6 bases). The starting material was blood, obtained at baseline. This chain's CDR3 is CASKLQGTDYGYTF. CDR3 nucleotides: TGCGCCAGCAAATTACAGGGAACTGACTATGGCTACACCTTC.